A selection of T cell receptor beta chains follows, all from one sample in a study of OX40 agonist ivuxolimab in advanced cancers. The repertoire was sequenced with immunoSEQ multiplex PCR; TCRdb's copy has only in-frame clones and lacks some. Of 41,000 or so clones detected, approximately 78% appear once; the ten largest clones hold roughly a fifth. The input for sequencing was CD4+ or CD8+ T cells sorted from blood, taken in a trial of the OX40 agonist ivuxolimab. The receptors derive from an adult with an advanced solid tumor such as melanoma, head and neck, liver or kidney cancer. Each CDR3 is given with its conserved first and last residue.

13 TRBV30 CAWAIAGVHEQYF
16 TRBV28 CASSPRSGGFYTEAFF
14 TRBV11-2 CASSSTSGTDTQYF
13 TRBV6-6 CASRTQGAYGYTF
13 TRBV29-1 CSVSPGGLVEQYF
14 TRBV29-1 CSVTGKRMNTEAFF
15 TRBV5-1 CASSPYGSSGAEQYF
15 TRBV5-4 CASSFSGANTGELFF
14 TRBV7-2 CASSPDGTFYEQYF
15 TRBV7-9 CASSSNPESGYEQYF
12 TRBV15 CATSMGANVLTF
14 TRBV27 CASSLNGGTDTQYF
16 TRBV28 CASTSSLLRSSYEQYF
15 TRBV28 CASRVDRGTSYEQYF
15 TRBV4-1 CASSQEDRANYGYTF
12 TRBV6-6 CASSYSGNEQFF
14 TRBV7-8 CASSLRWEGETQYF
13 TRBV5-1 CASSGDRGSGYTF
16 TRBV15 CATRETGTGDGQPQHF
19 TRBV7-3 CASSLITGSDGEAEETQYF
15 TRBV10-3 CAISDSGTGTDTQYF
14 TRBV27 CASSLGPSNYGYTF
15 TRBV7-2 CASSLAQGGSYEQYF
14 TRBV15 CATSKGATNNEQFF
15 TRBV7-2 CASSTGTSGVETQYF
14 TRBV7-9 CASSKGRLNTEAFF
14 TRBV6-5 CASRRLAGEGEQFF
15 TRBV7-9 CASSLTGGQQGEQFF
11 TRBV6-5 CASSPVPEAFF
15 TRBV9 CASSVGSQVFSGAFF
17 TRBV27 CASSLSSVAGGPETQYF
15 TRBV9 CASSDGTGGHSPLHF
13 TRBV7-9 CASSEQGGGPQHF
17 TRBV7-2 CASSRGSGGGALNEQFF
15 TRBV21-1 CASSKSGTGTGELFF
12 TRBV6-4 CASTLGGFEQYF
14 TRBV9 CASSRQGSTDTQYF
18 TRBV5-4 CASSLRSEGGSGANVLTF
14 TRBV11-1 CASSSRRTSHEQYF
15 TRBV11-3 CASSAGQGRTDTQYF
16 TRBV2 CASSGWREGRTDTQYF